This T cell receptor (beta chain) was sequenced for a study of blood T cell repertoires in COVID-19. Whole-study context: Material from acute and convalescent COVID-19 was sourced from the United States, Italy and Spain. Sample material is recorded as cDNA or gDNA derived from T cells, B-cell-depleted T cells, or PBMCs.

The CDR3 length is 13 residues. CDR1 and CDR2 (germline): SGHRS, YFSETQ. The ends lost 4 bases at V and 10 bases at J; junction bases unmatched: 9. Authors' data handling: Researchers report that nucleated cell counts were estimated from reference gene primer amplification. Produced via immunoSEQ multiplex PCR; TCRdb's table is partial and in-frame only. V and J calls plus clone size are reproduced from that table; the DNA served to infer D and trimming. Here the sample spans 150,000 or so clones, roughly 78% being singletons. Sequenced material: peripheral blood. The sequence was obtained from a human donor with acute or convalescent COVID-19. The donor label of this sample is uncertain. The chain links TRBV5-1 to TRBJ1-2, with 8 bases that match TRBD1. The CDR3 DNA reads TGCGCCAGCAGCGCCGGACAGGGTGTATCCTACACCTTC. Its translation: CASSAGQGVSYTF.